This section outlines one TCR beta chain sequence together with its context. In its sample, this clonotype was seen many times. Its antigen specificity is not known. No clone much larger than this one lies a single base away; base qualities are absent. This sample stems from a study of identical twins (dated by TCRdb to about 2016). A note on the overall study: The study deep-sequenced TCR alpha and beta repertoires from monozygotic twins, unrelated adults of various ages and cord blood to test whether fetal clonotypes persist. Replicate twin experiments were performed at different times using different library preparation protocols to rule out contamination. The paper as a whole reports these results and caveats: Fewer insertions were carried by abundant cord blood beta clonotypes; a weaker similar trend was observed in young adult naive repertoires, while no such trend was observed in memory repertoires. Because the same donors could not be followed over many years, the conclusions relied on cross-sectional statistical analysis. Zero-insertion analyses could be partly confounded by invariant T cells such as MAIT and iNKT, though diverse VJ usage argued against such confounding for most clonotypes. Recombination models systematically underestimated out-of-frame TCR alpha sharing in monozygotic twins but agreed with sharing between unrelated individuals. Compared with coincidental sharing between unrelated individuals, an excess of low generation-probability sequences was observed among out-of-frame TCR alpha sequences shared between twins. Excess twin sharing in beta out-of-frame sequences was weaker because fewer shared sequences lowered the signal-to-noise ratio.

Every donor in the study was a healthy Caucasian. A distance of 12 bases separates the germline ends of V and J, which lose 7 bases and 8 bases respectively. There are 13 amino acids in the CDR3, from cysteine to phenylalanine inclusive. Only CDR3 DNA remains: 39 bases, in frame from the first base. The germline V gene sets CDR1 to ENHRY and CDR2 to SYGVKD. Library generation was performed with 5' RACE. This sample was sequenced with an Illumina HiSeq 2000. Template switching introduced a universal primer binding site; the final cDNA contained a unique molecular identifier, enabling accurate counting of TCR cDNA molecules. Specific primers in the conserved constant-segment region were used to synthesize first-strand cDNA for the TCR alpha and beta chains. To control for contamination, every cDNA library carried two barcodes: a SMART-Mk sample barcode plus Illumina barcodes. Two successive PCR steps introduced TruSeq adapter sequences along with Illumina sample barcodes. The Illumina HiSeq platform was used with custom primers to sequence TCR alpha and beta cDNA libraries. Turning to the authors' computational methods: Unique molecular identifiers were extracted from raw reads with MiGEC, and CDR3 positions were determined with MiXCR. Recombination models were inferred per individual with the repgenHMM and IGoR tools using an EM algorithm. The analysis of shared clonotypes was done with the tcR package in R, with sharing normalized by the product of cloneset sizes. Out-of-frame nonproductive sequences were analyzed to study raw recombination free of thymic and clonal selection effects. In-frame beta chains were kept once TCRdb had trimmed the public reads at Q25 with fastp and called clones with MiXCR. CDR3 protein sequences are deduplicated, and each keeps its most common genes and DNA. In this record, the V and J calls reflect TCRdb's handling and not the investigators' own analysis. Recorded for this sample are around 1.7 million distinct CDR3 sequences; about 32% of them occurred a single time. Around 0.3% of the sample is held by the ten biggest clonotypes.

The chain uses TRBV10-3 and TRBJ1-6; TRBD1 is perhaps the D gene, given 5 matching bases. Sequencing input: cord blood. The clonotype originates from a newborn girl in good health. The DNA sequence follows: TGTGCCATCAAAGGGACGTCGTATTCACCCCTCCACTTT. Its amino acids are CAIKGTSYSPLHF.